These T cell receptor beta chains were read from a single sample in a study of neurological immune-mediated disorders. TCRdb re-derived calls from the 5' RACE reads in MiXCR, one entry per CDR3 protein. This sample has tens of thousands of distinct CDR3 sequences, with roughly 3.1% found just once. The sequenced sample consisted of PBMCs. The origin of the receptors is an older woman with multiple sclerosis. Both conserved end residues are part of each CDR3. D genes are given only for firm matches. Size tells how often a clone was seen (once, few, many) or the class of an expanded clone, and some rows leave it out.

cdr3_aa,cdr3_nt,d_call,v_call,j_call,clone_size
CASSQNRIQGGAAFF,TGTGCCAGCAGCCAAAACCGTATACAGGGCGGCGCAGCTTTCTTT,-,TRBV7-2,TRBJ1-1,many
CASSPGTGPYEQYF,TGTGCCAGTAGTCCCGGGACGGGTCCCTACGAGCAGTACTTC,-,TRBV19,TRBJ2-7,many
CSARQTGYSSYNEQFF,TGCAGTGCTAGACAGACTGGGTACAGCTCCTACAATGAGCAGTTCTTC,-,TRBV20-1,TRBJ2-1,many
CSARAPEAVETQYF,TGCAGTGCTAGAGCCCCAGAAGCAGTAGAGACCCAGTACTTC,-,TRBV20-1,TRBJ2-5,medium-sized
CARDATRISGNTIYF,TGCGCCAGGGACGCAACTCGGATCTCTGGAAACACCATATATTTT,-,TRBV5-1,TRBJ1-3,many
CASSPASGNTIYF,TGTGCCAGCAGCCCAGCCTCTGGAAACACCATATATTTT,-,TRBV7-9,TRBJ1-3,many
CSASGGFGLAEAFF,TGCAGCGCCTCGGGGGGGTTCGGTCTAGCTGAAGCTTTCTTT,-,TRBV29-1,TRBJ1-1,many
CASSQDPKQIGLFNQPQHF,TGCGCCAGCAGCCAAGACCCCAAACAGATAGGACTGTTCAATCAGCCCCAGCATTTT,-,TRBV4-1,TRBJ1-5,many
CASSLGIAGAFNEQFF,TGCGCCAGCAGCTTGGGGATAGCGGGGGCTTTCAATGAGCAGTTCTTC,TRBD2,TRBV5-1,TRBJ2-1,many
CSAPRGRLDGYTF,TGCAGTGCTCCCCGGGGGCGCTTAGATGGCTACACCTTC,-,TRBV20-1,TRBJ1-2,many
CASSQNVGNQPQHF,TGTGCCAGCAGCCAGAATGTTGGCAATCAGCCCCAGCATTTT,-,TRBV12-3/TRBV12-4,TRBJ1-5,many
CASSLAGRPEQFF,TGTGCCAGCAGCCTAGCGGGGCGCCCGGAGCAGTTCTTC,-,TRBV21-1,TRBJ2-1,many
CSASKISGDPYEQYF,TGCAGTGCTAGTAAGATTTCGGGGGACCCCTACGAGCAGTACTTC,-,TRBV20-1,TRBJ2-7,many
CASSLAGDSNQPQHF,TGCGCCAGCAGCTTGGCCGGGGACAGCAATCAGCCCCAGCATTTT,-,TRBV5-1,TRBJ1-5,many
CASSLRSANTEAFF,TGCGCCAGCAGCCTCCGGTCAGCGAACACTGAAGCTTTCTTT,-,TRBV5-1,TRBJ1-1,many
CASSFMTGGYEQYF,TGCGCCAGCAGCTTTATGACAGGGGGCTACGAGCAGTACTTC,TRBD1,TRBV5-1,TRBJ2-7,many
CSVEVQGWLGEQYF,TGCAGCGTTGAAGTACAGGGGTGGTTGGGGGAGCAGTACTTC,TRBD1,TRBV29-1,TRBJ2-7,many
CASSLAPGRETQYF,TGTGCCAGCAGCTTAGCACCCGGGCGGGAGACCCAGTACTTC,-,TRBV7-8,TRBJ2-5,many
CSAELNEQYF,TGCAGTGCAGAGCTCAACGAGCAGTACTTC,-,TRBV20-1,TRBJ2-7,many
CASSDATGRMAFF,TGTGCCAGCTCCGACGCGACAGGGAGGATGGCTTTCTTT,TRBD1,TRBV12-3/TRBV12-4,TRBJ1-1,many
CASSQGRAGANVLTF,TGTGCCAGCAGCCAAGGTCGGGCTGGGGCCAACGTCCTGACTTTC,-,TRBV3-1,TRBJ2-6,many
CASSYRQGLAGTEAFF,TGTGCCAGCAGTTACAGACAGGGGCTAGCTGGGACTGAAGCTTTCTTT,TRBD1,TRBV12-3/TRBV12-4,TRBJ1-1,many
CASSFQGGGTGELFF,TGTGCCAGCAGTTTTCAGGGGGGGGGCACCGGGGAGCTGTTTTTT,-,TRBV12-3/TRBV12-4,TRBJ2-2,many
CSARQVGSGNTIYF,TGCAGTGCCAGACAGGTTGGCTCTGGAAACACCATATATTTT,-,TRBV20-1,TRBJ1-3,many
CSARGPGEQPQHF,TGCAGTGCTAGGGGGCCGGGGGAGCAGCCCCAGCATTTT,-,TRBV20-1,TRBJ1-5,many
CASFQPPGEETQYF,TGTGCCAGCTTCCAACCCCCAGGGGAAGAGACCCAGTACTTC,-,TRBV6-6,TRBJ2-5,-
CSGTGGSTDTQYF,TGCAGCGGAACAGGGGGCAGCACAGATACGCAGTATTTT,TRBD1,TRBV29-1,TRBJ2-3,many
CASSSRTGRMDQPQHF,TGTGCCAGCAGCTCCCGGACAGGGAGGATGGATCAGCCCCAGCATTTT,TRBD1,TRBV7-8,TRBJ1-5,many
CASSGLGQETQYF,TGTGCCAGTAGTGGCCTAGGGCAAGAGACCCAGTACTTC,-,TRBV19,TRBJ2-5,many
CASRRQALGTEAFF,TGTGCCAGCAGGAGACAGGCGTTGGGGACTGAAGCTTTCTTT,-,TRBV12-3/TRBV12-4,TRBJ1-1,-
CASSSPGQESEAFF,TGCGCCAGCAGCTCCCCGGGACAGGAGAGTGAAGCTTTCTTT,TRBD1,TRBV5-1,TRBJ1-1,many